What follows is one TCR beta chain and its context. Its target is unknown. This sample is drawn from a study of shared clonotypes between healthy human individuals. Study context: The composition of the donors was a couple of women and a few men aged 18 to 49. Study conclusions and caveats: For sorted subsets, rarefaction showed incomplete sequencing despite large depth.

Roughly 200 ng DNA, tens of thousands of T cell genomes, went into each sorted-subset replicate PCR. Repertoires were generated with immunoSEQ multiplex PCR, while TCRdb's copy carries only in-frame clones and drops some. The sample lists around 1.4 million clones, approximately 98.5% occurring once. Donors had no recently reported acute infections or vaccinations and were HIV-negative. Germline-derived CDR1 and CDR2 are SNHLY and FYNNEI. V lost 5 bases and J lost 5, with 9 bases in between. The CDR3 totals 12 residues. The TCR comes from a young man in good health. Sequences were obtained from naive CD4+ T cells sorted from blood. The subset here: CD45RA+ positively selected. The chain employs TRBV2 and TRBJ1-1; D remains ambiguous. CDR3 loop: CASSRAFTEAFF. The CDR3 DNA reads TGTGCCAGCAGTCGGGCCTTTACTGAAGCTTTCTTT. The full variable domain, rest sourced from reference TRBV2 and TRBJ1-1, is EPEVTQTPSHQVTQMGQEVILRCVPISNHLYFYWYRQILGQKVEFLVSFYNNEISEKSEIFDDQFSVERPDGSNFTLKIRSTKLEDSAMYFCASSRAFTEAFFGQGTRLTVV.